The source of this T cell receptor beta chain is a study of blood T cell repertoires in COVID-19. Study details: T cells, B-cell-depleted T cells, or PBMCs provided the cDNA or gDNA that served as material.

With V trimmed by 3 bases and J by 3 bases, 8 bases remained unmatched. Per the germline V gene, CDR1 is LGHDT and CDR2 is YNNKEL (reference sequence). This CDR3 contains 16 residues. Assay: immunoSEQ multiplex PCR; the TCRdb copy retains only in-frame clones and omits some. The sample has 350,000 to 500,000 clones; approximately 90% are singletons. The sample comprised peripheral blood. This receptor was taken from a man aged 18 to 29 with COVID-19, enrolled during active disease. This chain links TRBV3-1 (or the pseudogene TRBV3-2) with TRBJ2-5, with 9 bases that match TRBD1. The CDR3 sequence: CASSQPHRTGEETQYF. In DNA form, the CDR3 reads TGTGCCAGCAGCCAGCCCCATCGGACAGGGGAAGAGACCCAGTACTTC.